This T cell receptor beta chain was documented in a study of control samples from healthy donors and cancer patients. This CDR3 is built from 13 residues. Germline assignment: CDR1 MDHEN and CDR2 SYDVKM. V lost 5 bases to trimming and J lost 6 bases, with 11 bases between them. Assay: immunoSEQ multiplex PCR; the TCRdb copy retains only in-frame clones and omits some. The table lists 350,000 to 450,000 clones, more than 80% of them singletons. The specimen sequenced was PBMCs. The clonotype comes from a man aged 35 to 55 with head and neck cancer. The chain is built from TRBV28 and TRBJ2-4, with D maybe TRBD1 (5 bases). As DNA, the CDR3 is TGTGCCAGCAGTCCCCCCGACAGAAACATTCAGTACTTC. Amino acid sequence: CASSPPDRNIQYF.